Sequencing of this T cell receptor (beta chain) was carried out in a study of T cell responses to AZD1222 COVID-19 vaccine. General study results and limits: Vaccine-associated CD4 TCRs ranged over spike, dominating at 160-218 and 743-854. Donors were mostly white British, more females; clonal diversity possibly underestimated.

This CDR3 is built from 17 residues. V lost 4 bases, J lost 3 bases, and 13 bases stayed unmatched. CDR1 is LGHNA and CDR2 is YSLEER in the germline V gene. For this clone: No antigen is known for it.

Measured with immunoSEQ multiplex PCR; TCRdb has only the in-frame clones, and not every one. This sample yields approximately 190,000 clones, of which roughly 93% are seen a single time; 0.99% belongs to the top ten. The source of this sequence is an adult in good health. The sequencing here drew on peripheral blood, taken on day 0 of AZD1222 vaccination. The chain combines TRBV4-3 with TRBJ2-3; 7 nucleotides align to TRBD2. The CDR3: CASSPNMGRGGTDTQYF. DNA of the CDR3: TGCGCCAGCAGCCCAAATATGGGACGGGGAGGGACAGATACGCAGTATTTT.